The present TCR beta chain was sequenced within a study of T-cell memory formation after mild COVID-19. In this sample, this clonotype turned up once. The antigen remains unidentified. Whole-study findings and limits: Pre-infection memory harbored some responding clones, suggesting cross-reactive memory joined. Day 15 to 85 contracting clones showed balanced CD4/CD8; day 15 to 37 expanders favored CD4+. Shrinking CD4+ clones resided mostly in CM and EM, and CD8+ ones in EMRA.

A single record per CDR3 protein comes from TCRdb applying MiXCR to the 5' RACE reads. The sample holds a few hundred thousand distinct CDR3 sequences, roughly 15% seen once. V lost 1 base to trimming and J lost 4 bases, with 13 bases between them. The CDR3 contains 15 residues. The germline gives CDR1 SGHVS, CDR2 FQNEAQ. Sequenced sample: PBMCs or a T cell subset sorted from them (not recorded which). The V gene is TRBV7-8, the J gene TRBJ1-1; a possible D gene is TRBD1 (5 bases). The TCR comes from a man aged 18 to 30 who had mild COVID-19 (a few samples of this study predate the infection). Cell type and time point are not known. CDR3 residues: CASSLGRWGGTEAFF. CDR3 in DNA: TGTGCCAGCAGCTTAGGGAGGTGGGGGGGCACTGAAGCTTTCTTT.